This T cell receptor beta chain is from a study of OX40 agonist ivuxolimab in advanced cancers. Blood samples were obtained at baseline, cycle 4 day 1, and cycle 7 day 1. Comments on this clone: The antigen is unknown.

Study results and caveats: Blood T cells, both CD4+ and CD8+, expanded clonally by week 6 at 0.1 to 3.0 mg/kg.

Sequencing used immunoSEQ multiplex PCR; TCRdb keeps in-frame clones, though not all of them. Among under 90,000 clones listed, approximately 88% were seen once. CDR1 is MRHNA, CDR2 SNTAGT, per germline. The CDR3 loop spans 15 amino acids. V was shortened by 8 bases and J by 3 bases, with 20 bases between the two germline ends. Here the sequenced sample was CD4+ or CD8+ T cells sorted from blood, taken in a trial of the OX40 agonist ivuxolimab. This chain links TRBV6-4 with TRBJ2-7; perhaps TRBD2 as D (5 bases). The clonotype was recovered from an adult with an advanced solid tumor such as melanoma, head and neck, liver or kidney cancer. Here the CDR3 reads CASAGKGRECYEQYF. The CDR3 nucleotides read TGTGCCAGCGCCGGTAAGGGTAGGGAGTGCTACGAGCAGTACTTC.